The next 16 T cell receptor beta chains were all read from a single sample in a study of cytomegalovirus exposure and HLA in healthy donors (dated by TCRdb to about 2017). Libraries came from the immunoSEQ multiplex PCR assay. For the multiplex PCR, a mixture combining 60 forward primers for TCR Vbeta segments and 13 reverse primers for TCR Jbeta segments was used. Entries here come from immuneACCESS through TCRdb and include only in-frame sequences with V and J called. Some clones fail to appear in such tables; in the studies checked, an unresolved V gene covers under half of the shortfall, and the cause of the remainder is unknown. Within this sample are under 150,000 clones, with under 75% of them counted one time only. Of the sample, about 2.6% is held by the ten largest clones. Input material: PBMCs. The receptors originated from a woman in her thirties or forties in good health and CMV-seronegative.

This sequence joins TRBV7-9 and TRBJ2-5; 11 bases align to TRBD1. V shed 5 bases and J 2 bases; nucleotides not matched to a gene: 4. CDR1 and CDR2 from the germline V gene are SEHNR and FQNEAQ (reference sequence). The CDR3 has 15 residues. The CDR3 here is CASSPGTGGQETQYF. Here the CDR3 DNA reads TGTGCCAGCAGCCCCGGGACAGGGGGGCAAGAGACCCAGTACTTC.

The V call is TRBV6-7, the J call TRBJ1-4; D is perhaps TRBD1 (5 bases). TRBV6-7 is placed among ORFs of uncertain function. V was clipped by 5 bases and J by 4 bases, with 17 bases between them. The CDR3 covers 16 residues. In DNA form, the CDR3 reads TGTGCCAGCAGTCCCTCCGCAGGGCGGATTAATGAAAAACTGTTTTTT. Its protein is CASSPSAGRINEKLFF.

The chain uses TRBV30 and TRBJ1-3, with 9 bases aligning to TRBD1. The CDR3 has 15 amino acids. The germline gives CDR1 GTSNPN, CDR2 SVGIG (reference sequence). Trimming took 4 bases from V and 3 from J; bases not matched to a gene: 7. CDR3 nucleotides: TGTGCCTGGACCGTTGGGACAGGGTATGGAAACACCATATATTTT. This translates into CAWTVGTGYGNTIYF.

The CDR3 DNA reads as TGCGCCAGCAGCTACTATGGACAGGCCGCAACAGATACGCAGTATTTT. Protein sequence: CASSYYGQAATDTQYF. V gene TRBV5-1 combines with J gene TRBJ2-3, with 7 bases aligning to TRBD1. The CDR3 runs 16 residues. Germline V gene data show CDR1 as SGHRS and CDR2 as YFSETQ. V gave up 3 bases and J gave up 3 bases; unmatched junction bases: 10.

The CDR3 coding sequence is TGTGCCAGCAGCAACCACGGGGCGGGGGGCGTAGATACGCAGTATTTT. Translation gives CASSNHGAGGVDTQYF. This rearrangement joins TRBV7-2 to TRBJ2-3, with 8 bases lining up with TRBD2. This CDR3 is 16 amino acids long. Germline V gene data show CDR1 as SGHTA and CDR2 as FQGNSA. V gave up 5 bases and J gave up 5 bases; unmatched junction bases: 12.

As for this clone: The sample holds other DNA sequences that translate to the same CDR3. The chain has TRBV7-9 and TRBJ1-1; TRBD1 matches 7 bases. V was clipped by 1 base and J by 3 bases; unmatched bases: 5. The CDR3 is 15 amino acids. Germline CDR1 reads SEHNR; CDR2 reads FQNEAQ (reference sequence). CDR3 region: CASSLGGTVHTEAFF. As DNA, the CDR3 is TGTGCCAGCAGCTTAGGAGGGACAGTTCACACTGAAGCTTTCTTT.

This sequence joins TRBV28 and TRBJ1-2, with 10 bases lining up with TRBD1. V lost 6 bases, J lost 0 bases, and 10 bases stayed unmatched. The CDR3 spans 17 residues. Germline V gene sequence: CDR1 MDHEN, CDR2 SYDVKM. In nucleotides, the CDR3 is TGTGCCAGCAGATTCCCGGGACAGGGGCCAGCTAACTATGGCTACACCTTC. Its translation: CASRFPGQGPANYGYTF.

The chain employs TRBV30 and TRBJ1-1; no reliable D call. Deletions cut 5 bases from V and 4 bases from J, with 8 bases between. Germline loops: CDR1 GTSNPN, CDR2 SVGIG (reference sequence). The CDR3 consists of 11 residues. The DNA of the CDR3 is TGTGCCTGGGCCTTCGGCACTGAAGCTTTCTTT. Translated, it gives CAWAFGTEAFF.

The rearrangement uses TRBV9 and TRBJ1-1; 8 nucleotides agree with TRBD1. The germline gives CDR1 SGDLS, CDR2 YYNGEE. The CDR3 contains 14 residues. V dropped 6 bases and J dropped 0; count of bases not matched to a gene: 4. This CDR3 reads CASNRQGMNTEAFF. The CDR3 DNA reads as TGTGCCAGCAATCGACAGGGGATGAACACTGAAGCTTTCTTT.

The chain is built from TRBV2 and TRBJ2-5; possible D gene TRBD2, 5 bases. The germline V gene encodes CDR1 SNHLY and CDR2 FYNNEI. The length of the CDR3 is 12 residues. Trimming shortened V by 8 bases and J by 2 bases, and 9 bases separated the two germline ends. The CDR3 DNA follows: TGTGCCAGCTCTACGGGGCAAGAGACCCAGTACTTC. This encodes CASSTGQETQYF.

Worth noting for this clone: Other DNA sequences from this sample encode an identical CDR3 as well. The chain employs TRBV9 and TRBJ1-1; TRBD1 might be the D (6 bases). V lost 2 bases and J 1 base, leaving 9 bases between the germline ends. The germline CDR1 and CDR2 sequences are SGDLS and YYNGEE. CDR3 length: 14 residues. For the CDR3, the DNA is TGTGCCAGCAGCGTGGGCAGGGGGAACACTGAAGCTTTCTTT. It encodes CASSVGRGNTEAFF. Combining the CDR3 with reference TRBV9 and TRBJ1-1 gives the whole variable domain DSGVTQTPKHLITATGQRVTLRCSPRSGDLSVYWYQQSLDQGLQFLIQYYNGEERAKGNILERFSAQQFPDLHSELNLSSLELGDSALYFCASSVGRGNTEAFFGQGTRLTVV.

This sequence joins TRBV30 and TRBJ1-6; TRBD1 aligns across 8 bases. The V gene end was trimmed by 0 bases and the J gene end by 7 bases; junction bases not matched to a gene: 11. The germline gives CDR1 GTSNPN, CDR2 SVGIG (reference sequence). The CDR3 loop spans 17 amino acids. CDR3 sequence reads: CAWSVGGQGLSNSPLHF. The CDR3 coding sequence is TGTGCCTGGAGTGTAGGCGGACAGGGACTATCGAATTCACCCCTCCACTTT.

This chain joins TRBV7-2 and TRBJ1-1; weak D call: TRBD1 (6 bases). V was pared by 5 bases and J by 3 bases, with 10 bases between. In germline, CDR1 is SGHTA, CDR2 FQGNSA. The CDR3 has 13 amino acids. Here the CDR3 DNA reads TGTGCCAGCAGCAGCCACAGGGACACTGAAGCTTTCTTT. It is translated as CASSSHRDTEAFF.

The chain carries TRBV30 and TRBJ2-3; 9 bases agree with TRBD2. V was pared by 2 bases and J by 5 bases, with 8 bases of the junction left unmatched. CDR1 and CDR2 from the germline V gene are GTSNPN and SVGIG (reference sequence). This CDR3 region has 15 residues. The CDR3 here is CAWSPAGGRGDTQYF. Written as DNA, the CDR3 is TGTGCCTGGAGTCCCGCGGGGGGGAGAGGAGATACGCAGTATTTT.

The chain has TRBV5-6 and TRBJ2-7, with TRBD1 as a possible D gene (5 bases). Germline V gene data show CDR1 as SGHDT and CDR2 as YYEEEE. The ends were cut back, 0 bases at V and 5 bases at J, with 9 bases in the middle. There are 13 residues in the CDR3. CDR3 amino acids: CASSLGPRDEQYF. CDR3 DNA: TGTGCCAGCAGCTTGGGGCCCAGGGACGAGCAGTACTTC.

This sequence joins TRBV11-2 and TRBJ1-1; TRBD1 might be the D (5 bases). The CDR3 loop spans 12 amino acids. Germline loops: CDR1 SGHAT, CDR2 FQNNGV. V was clipped by 0 bases and J by 8 bases, with 7 bases between them. Written as DNA, the CDR3 is TGTGCCAGCAGCTTAGATGGGGGGGAAGCTTTCTTT. It is translated as CASSLDGGEAFF.